The 10 T cell receptor beta chains listed next were all sequenced from one sample in a study of CD8 T cell repertoires and HIV-1 epitope variants (dated by TCRdb to about 2020). Receptor amplification or capture employed the immunoSEQ multiplex PCR assay. The immuneACCESS repertoire file appears here via TCRdb, limited to in-frame rearrangements. These files lack a portion of the clones; in checked studies, under half of the deficit traces to unresolved V genes, and the cause of the others is not known. For this sample there are approximately 90,000 clones; roughly four fifths appear just once. Approximately 24% of the sample is held by the ten biggest clonotypes. Sample: uncultured baseline CD8+ T cells from peripheral blood mononuclear cells (PBMCs). All receptors come from a male donor with HIV.

The chain employs TRBV10-1 and TRBJ2-7, with D maybe TRBD1 (6 bases). V lost 3 bases and J 5 bases, leaving 14 bases between the germline ends. The germline gives CDR1 WNHNN, CDR2 SYGVQD (reference sequence). The CDR3 consists of 14 residues. CDR3 in DNA: TGCGCCAGCAGTGATGGCCAGGGGCGCCACGAGCAGTACTTC. Residues: CASSDGQGRHEQYF.

The V call is TRBV5-1, the J call TRBJ2-3; tentatively, D is TRBD2 (5 bases). Germline V gene sequence: CDR1 SGHRS, CDR2 YFSETQ. The CDR3 consists of 15 residues. Trimming cost V 0 bases and J 3 bases, with 11 bases left between them. Written as DNA, the CDR3 is TGCGCCAGCAGCTTGGACTCTCCGGGGACAGATACGCAGTATTTT. Translation gives CASSLDSPGTDTQYF.

The genes are TRBV9 and TRBJ2-1, with 10 bases that match TRBD2. V lost 0 bases and J lost 2; bases outside the gene matches: 5. Germline-derived CDR1 and CDR2 are SGDLS and YYNGEE. This CDR3 is 17 amino acids long. DNA for the CDR3: TGTGCCAGCAGCGTAGAATCGCTAGCGGGGGCCTACAATGAGCAGTTCTTC. It codes for CASSVESLAGAYNEQFF.

The chain recombines TRBV5-1 with TRBJ2-7; 8 bases agree with TRBD1. CDR3 length equals 14 residues. Germline V lookup: CDR1 SGHRS, CDR2 YFSETQ. V trimming: 2 bases; J trimming: 3 bases; junction bases outside the gene matches: 4. CDR3 sequence (DNA): TGCGCCAGCAGCTTCTCAGGGGGCAACTACGAGCAGTACTTC. It encodes CASSFSGGNYEQYF.

For the CDR3, the DNA is TGTGCCAGCAGTTTTAGGGGGGGGGAGCTGTTTTTT. Protein sequence: CASSFRGGELFF. This chain connects TRBV27 to TRBJ2-2, with D possibly matching TRBD1 (6 bases). V was pared by 3 bases and J by 8 bases, with 7 bases between. This CDR3 has 12 residues. The germline V gene has CDR1 MNHEY and CDR2 SMNVEV (reference sequence).

The chain joins TRBV15 to TRBJ2-7; maybe TRBD1 (5 bases). Germline values: CDR1 LNHNV, CDR2 YYDKDF (reference sequence). Between the trimmed V and J ends, which lost 0 bases and 4 bases, there was a span of 7 bases. CDR3 length equals 13 residues. CDR3 in amino acids: CATSRDQGYEQYF. The DNA of the CDR3 is TGTGCCACCAGCAGAGATCAGGGTTACGAGCAGTACTTC.

V gene TRBV7-9 combines with J gene TRBJ2-5; 9 bases fit TRBD1. Trimming took 5 bases from V and 6 from J; bases not matched to a gene: 10. Per germline, CDR1 SEHNR and CDR2 FQNEAQ (reference sequence). The CDR3 contains 15 residues. CDR3 sequence reads: CASSSGTGLGKTQYF. CDR3 nucleotides: TGTGCCAGCAGCAGCGGGACAGGGCTCGGGAAGACCCAGTACTTC.

This chain joins TRBV5-6 and TRBJ1-5; 7 nucleotides match TRBD1. The CDR3 consists of 17 residues. The V segment lost 1 base and the J segment 3 bases; nucleotides outside the gene matches: 10. The germline CDR1 and CDR2 sequences are SGHDT and YYEEEE. The CDR3 DNA follows: TGTGCCAGCAGCTTGAAGCCGGGACAGATTTACAATCAGCCCCAGCATTTT. Translating it yields CASSLKPGQIYNQPQHF. Complete variable domain (other parts from reference TRBV5-6 and TRBJ1-5): DAGVTQSPTHLIKTRGQQVTLRCSPKSGHDTVSWYQQALGQGPQFIFQYYEEEERQRGNFPDRFSGHQFPNYSSELNVNALLLGDSALYLCASSLKPGQIYNQPQHFGDGTRLSIL.

This clone has a single count. The chain combines TRBV28 with TRBJ2-3; D unclear. The CDR3 has 13 residues. Germline assignment: CDR1 MDHEN and CDR2 SYDVKM. V gave up 2 bases and J gave up 3 bases, with 6 bases separating them. Here the CDR3 DNA reads TGTGCCAGCAGTTTAGTCCCAACAGATACGCAGTATTTT. It is translated as CASSLVPTDTQYF. The variable domain in full, completed from reference TRBV28 and TRBJ2-3, reads DVKVTQSSRYLVKRTGEKVFLECVQDMDHENMFWYRQDPGLGLRLIYFSYDVKMKEKGDIPEGYSVSREKKERFSLILESASTNQTSMYLCASSLVPTDTQYFGPGTRLTVL.

The rearrangement joins TRBV5-1 to TRBJ2-1; TRBD2 matches at 7 bases. The junction had 4 bases not matched to a gene; V was cut back by 2 bases and J by 2 bases. The V gene's germline CDR1 is SGHRS and CDR2 YFSETQ. The CDR3 spans 15 residues. CDR3 in amino acids: CASSFTGGPYNEQFF. The CDR3 nucleotides read TGCGCCAGCAGCTTCACGGGAGGTCCCTACAATGAGCAGTTCTTC. The variable domain in full, with the rest retrieved from reference TRBV5-1 and TRBJ2-1, is KAGVTQTPRYLIKTRGQQVTLSCSPISGHRSVSWYQQTPGQGLQFLFEYFSETQRNKGNFPGRFSGRQFSNSRSEMNVSTLELGDSALYLCASSFTGGPYNEQFFGPGTRLTVL.